These 2 T cell receptor beta chains came from one sample sequenced in a study of identical twins. TCRdb used MiXCR to reprocess the 5' RACE reads, holding one entry per CDR3 protein. There are around 530,000 distinct CDR3 sequences in the sample; 13% to 15% occur only once, and roughly 0.42% lies in the top ten. Separately, the same data were catalogued under a study of yellow fever vaccine responses in identical twins.

The sequenced sample was CD4+ T cells sorted from blood. Receptors originate from a woman between 18 and 30 years old in good health.

This clonotype has a count of ten or more. The chain is built from TRBV29-1 and TRBJ1-1; TRBD1 agrees at 8 bases. Germline V gene data show CDR1 as SQVTM and CDR2 as ANQGSEA. Losses at the gene ends were 7 bases for V and 4 bases for J; bases not matched to a gene: 8. This CDR3 region has 13 residues. The CDR3 nucleotides are TGCAGCGCCGCCGGACAGGGCTTCACTGAAGCTTTCTTT. Translation gives CSAAGQGFTEAFF.

The chain combines TRBV6-5 with TRBJ2-7, with 10 bases that match TRBD2. Unmatched junction bases numbered 4, after V lost 5 bases and J lost 9 bases. The CDR3 is 12 residues long. From germline, CDR1 is MNHEY and CDR2 SVGAGI. The CDR3 nucleotides are TGTGCCAGCAGTACAGCGGGAGGGCCGCAGTACTTC. It translates to CASSTAGGPQYF.